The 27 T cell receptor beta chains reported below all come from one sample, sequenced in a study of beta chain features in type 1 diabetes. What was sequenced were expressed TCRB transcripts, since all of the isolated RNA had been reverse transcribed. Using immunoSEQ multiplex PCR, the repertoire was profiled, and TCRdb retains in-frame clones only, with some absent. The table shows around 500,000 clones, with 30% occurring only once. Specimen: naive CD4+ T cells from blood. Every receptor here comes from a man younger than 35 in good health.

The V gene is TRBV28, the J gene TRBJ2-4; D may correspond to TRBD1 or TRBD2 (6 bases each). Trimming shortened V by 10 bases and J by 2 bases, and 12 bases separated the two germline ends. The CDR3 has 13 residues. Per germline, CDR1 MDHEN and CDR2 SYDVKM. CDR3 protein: CATKGGTKNIQYF. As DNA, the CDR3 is TGTGCCACCAAGGGGGGAACCAAAAACATTCAGTACTTC.

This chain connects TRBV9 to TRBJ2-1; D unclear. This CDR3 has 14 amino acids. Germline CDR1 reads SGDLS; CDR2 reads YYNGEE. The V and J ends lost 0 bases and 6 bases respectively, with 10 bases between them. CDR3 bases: TGTGCCAGCAGCGTAGACCCAGGTAGCAATGAGCAGTTCTTC. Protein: CASSVDPGSNEQFF.

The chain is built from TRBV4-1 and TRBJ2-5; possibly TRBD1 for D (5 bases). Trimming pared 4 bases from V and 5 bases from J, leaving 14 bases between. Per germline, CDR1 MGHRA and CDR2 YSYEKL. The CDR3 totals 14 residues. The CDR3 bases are TGCGCCAGCAGCCGAATCAGGGTGGGCGAGACCCAGTACTTC. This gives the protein CASSRIRVGETQYF.

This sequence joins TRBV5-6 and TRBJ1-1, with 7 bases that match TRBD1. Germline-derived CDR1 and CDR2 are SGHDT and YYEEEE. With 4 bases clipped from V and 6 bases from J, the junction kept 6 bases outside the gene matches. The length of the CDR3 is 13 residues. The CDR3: CASSLTGVAEAFF. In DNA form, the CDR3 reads TGTGCCAGCAGCCTCACAGGGGTGGCTGAAGCTTTCTTT.

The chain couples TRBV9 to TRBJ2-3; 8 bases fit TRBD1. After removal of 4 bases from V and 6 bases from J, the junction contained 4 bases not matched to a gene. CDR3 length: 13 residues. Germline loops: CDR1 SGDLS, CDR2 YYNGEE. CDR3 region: CASSQGAWDTQYF. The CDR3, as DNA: TGTGCCAGCAGCCAGGGGGCTTGGGATACGCAGTATTTT.

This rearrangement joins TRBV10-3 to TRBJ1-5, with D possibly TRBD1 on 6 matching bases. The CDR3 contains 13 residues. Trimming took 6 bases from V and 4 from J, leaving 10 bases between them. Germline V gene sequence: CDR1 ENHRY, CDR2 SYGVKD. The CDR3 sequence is CAIRGQANQPQHF. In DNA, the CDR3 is TGTGCCATCAGGGGACAAGCAAATCAGCCCCAGCATTTT.

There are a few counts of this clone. This chain's CDR3 is CAWSVLPGGAKNIQYF. CDR3 bases: TGTGCCTGGAGTGTACTTCCAGGGGGAGCCAAAAACATTCAGTACTTC. V is TRBV30 and J is TRBJ2-4; the match to TRBD1 covers 7 bases. Germline CDR1 and CDR2: GTSNPN and SVGIG (reference sequence). Trimming took 0 bases from V and 0 from J; bases not matched to a gene: 5. The CDR3 is 16 residues long.

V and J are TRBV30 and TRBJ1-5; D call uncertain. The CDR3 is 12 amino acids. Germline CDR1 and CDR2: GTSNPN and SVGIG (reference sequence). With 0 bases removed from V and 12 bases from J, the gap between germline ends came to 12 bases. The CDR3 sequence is CAWSVFQASQHF. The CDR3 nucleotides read TGTGCCTGGAGTGTTTTCCAGGCGAGCCAGCATTTT.

The CDR3 here is CASSLPGGTYEQYF. The CDR3, as DNA: TGTGCCAGCAGTTTGCCAGGTGGAACCTACGAGCAGTACTTC. The chain is built from TRBV28 and TRBJ2-7; D is uncertain. This CDR3 spans 14 amino acids. V was shortened by 3 bases and J by 2 bases, with 11 bases between the two germline ends. CDR1 and CDR2 (germline): MDHEN, SYDVKM.

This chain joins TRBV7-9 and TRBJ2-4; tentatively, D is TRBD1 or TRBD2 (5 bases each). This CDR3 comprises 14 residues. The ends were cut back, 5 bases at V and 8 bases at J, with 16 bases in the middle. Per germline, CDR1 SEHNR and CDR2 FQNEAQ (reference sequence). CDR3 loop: CASSPGTGADIQYF. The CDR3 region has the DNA TGTGCCAGCAGCCCTGGGACGGGTGCGGACATTCAGTACTTC.

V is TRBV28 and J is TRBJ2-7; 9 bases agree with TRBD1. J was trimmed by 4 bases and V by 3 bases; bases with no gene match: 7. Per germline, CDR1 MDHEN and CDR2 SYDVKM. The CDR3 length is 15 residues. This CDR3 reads CASSLEGQGQYEQYF. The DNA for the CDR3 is TGTGCCAGCAGTTTGGAGGGACAGGGTCAATACGAGCAGTACTTC. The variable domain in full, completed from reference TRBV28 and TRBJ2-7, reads DVKVTQSSRYLVKRTGEKVFLECVQDMDHENMFWYRQDPGLGLRLIYFSYDVKMKEKGDIPEGYSVSREKKERFSLILESASTNQTSMYLCASSLEGQGQYEQYFGPGTRLTVT.

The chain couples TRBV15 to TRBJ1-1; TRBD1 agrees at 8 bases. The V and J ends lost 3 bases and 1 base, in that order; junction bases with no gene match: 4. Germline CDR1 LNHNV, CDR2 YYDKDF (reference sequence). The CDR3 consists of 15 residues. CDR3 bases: TGTGCCACCAGCAGTTATACAGGGGGGAACACTGAAGCTTTCTTT. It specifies CATSSYTGGNTEAFF.

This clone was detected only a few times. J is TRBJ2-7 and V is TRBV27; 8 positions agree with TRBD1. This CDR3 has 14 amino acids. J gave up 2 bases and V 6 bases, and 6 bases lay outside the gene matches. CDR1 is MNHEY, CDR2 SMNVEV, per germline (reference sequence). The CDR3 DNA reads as TGTGCCAGCAGGCCCACAGGGGGACCCTACGAGCAGTACTTC. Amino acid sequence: CASRPTGGPYEQYF.

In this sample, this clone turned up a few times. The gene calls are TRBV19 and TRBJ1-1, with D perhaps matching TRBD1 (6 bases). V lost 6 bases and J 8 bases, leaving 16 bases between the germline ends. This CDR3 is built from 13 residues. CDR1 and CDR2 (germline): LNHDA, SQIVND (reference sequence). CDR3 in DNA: TGTGCCAGTAGCAACCCCCCGGGACAAGAAGCTTTCTTT. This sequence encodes CASSNPPGQEAFF.

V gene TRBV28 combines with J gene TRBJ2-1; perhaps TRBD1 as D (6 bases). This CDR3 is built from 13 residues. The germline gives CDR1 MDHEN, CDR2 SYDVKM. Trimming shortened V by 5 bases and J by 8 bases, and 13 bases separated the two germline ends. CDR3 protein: CASSTTGRHEQFF. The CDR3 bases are TGTGCCAGCAGTACCACAGGGCGACATGAGCAGTTCTTC. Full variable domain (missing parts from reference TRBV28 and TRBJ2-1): DVKVTQSSRYLVKRTGEKVFLECVQDMDHENMFWYRQDPGLGLRLIYFSYDVKMKEKGDIPEGYSVSREKKERFSLILESASTNQTSMYLCASSTTGRHEQFFGPGTRLTVL.

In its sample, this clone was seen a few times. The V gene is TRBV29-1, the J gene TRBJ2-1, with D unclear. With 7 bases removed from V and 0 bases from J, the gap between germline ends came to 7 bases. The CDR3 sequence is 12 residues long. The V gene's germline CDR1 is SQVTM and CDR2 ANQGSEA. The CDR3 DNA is TGCAGCGGTTCGAGCTCCTACAATGAGCAGTTCTTC. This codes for CSGSSSYNEQFF.

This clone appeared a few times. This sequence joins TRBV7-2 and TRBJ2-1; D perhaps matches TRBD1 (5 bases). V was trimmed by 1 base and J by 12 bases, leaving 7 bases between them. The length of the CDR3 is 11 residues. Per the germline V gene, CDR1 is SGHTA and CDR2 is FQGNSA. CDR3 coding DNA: TGTGCCAGCAGCTTAGTGGACACGCAGTTCTTC. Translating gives CASSLVDTQFF. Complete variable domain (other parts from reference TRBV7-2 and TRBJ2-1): GAGVSQSPSNKVTEKGKDVELRCDPISGHTALYWYRQSLGQGLEFLIYFQGNSAPDKSGLPSDRFSAERTGGSVSTLTIQRTQQEDSAVYLCASSLVDTQFFGPGTRLTVL.

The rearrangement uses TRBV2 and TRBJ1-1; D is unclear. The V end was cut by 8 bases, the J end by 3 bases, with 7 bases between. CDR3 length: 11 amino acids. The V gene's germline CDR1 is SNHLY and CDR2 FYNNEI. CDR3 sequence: CASGEYTEAFF. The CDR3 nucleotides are TGTGCCAGCGGAGAGTACACTGAAGCTTTCTTT. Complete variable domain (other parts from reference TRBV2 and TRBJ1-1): EPEVTQTPSHQVTQMGQEVILRCVPISNHLYFYWYRQILGQKVEFLVSFYNNEISEKSEIFDDQFSVERPDGSNFTLKIRSTKLEDSAMYFCASGEYTEAFFGQGTRLTVV.

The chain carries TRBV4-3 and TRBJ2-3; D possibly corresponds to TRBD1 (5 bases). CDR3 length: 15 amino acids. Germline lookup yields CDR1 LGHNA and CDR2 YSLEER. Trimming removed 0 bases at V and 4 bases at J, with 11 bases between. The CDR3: CASSQEGIGADTQYF. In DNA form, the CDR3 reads TGCGCCAGCAGCCAAGAGGGGATAGGGGCAGATACGCAGTATTTT.

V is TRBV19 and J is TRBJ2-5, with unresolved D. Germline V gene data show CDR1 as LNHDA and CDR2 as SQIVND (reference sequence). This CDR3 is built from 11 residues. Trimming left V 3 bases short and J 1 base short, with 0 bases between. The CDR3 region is CASSIQETQYF. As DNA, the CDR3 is TGTGCCAGTAGTATCCAAGAGACCCAGTACTTC.

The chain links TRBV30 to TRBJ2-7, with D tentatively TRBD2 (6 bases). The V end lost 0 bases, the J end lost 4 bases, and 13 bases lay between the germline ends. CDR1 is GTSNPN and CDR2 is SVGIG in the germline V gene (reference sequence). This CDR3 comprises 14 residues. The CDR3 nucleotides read TGTGCCTGGAGTGTACGGCTGGAGGGATACGAGCAGTACTTC. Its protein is CAWSVRLEGYEQYF.

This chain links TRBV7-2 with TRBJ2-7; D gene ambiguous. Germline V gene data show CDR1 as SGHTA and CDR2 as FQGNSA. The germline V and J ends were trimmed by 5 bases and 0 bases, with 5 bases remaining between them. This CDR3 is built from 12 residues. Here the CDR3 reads CASSPFSYEQYF. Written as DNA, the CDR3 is TGTGCCAGCAGCCCTTTCTCCTACGAGCAGTACTTC.

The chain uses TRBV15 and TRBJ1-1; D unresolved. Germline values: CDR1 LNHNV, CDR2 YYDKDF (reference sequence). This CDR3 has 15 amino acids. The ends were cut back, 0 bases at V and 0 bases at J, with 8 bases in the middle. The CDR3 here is CATSRDQELNTEAFF. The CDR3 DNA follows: TGTGCCACCAGCAGAGATCAAGAGTTGAACACTGAAGCTTTCTTT.

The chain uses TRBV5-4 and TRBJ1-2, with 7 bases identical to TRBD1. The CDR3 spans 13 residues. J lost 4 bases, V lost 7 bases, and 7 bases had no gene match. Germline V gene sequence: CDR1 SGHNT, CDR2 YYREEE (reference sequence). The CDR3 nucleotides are TGTGCCAGCGGCGTCCGGGACAGCTATGGCTACACCTTC. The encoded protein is CASGVRDSYGYTF.

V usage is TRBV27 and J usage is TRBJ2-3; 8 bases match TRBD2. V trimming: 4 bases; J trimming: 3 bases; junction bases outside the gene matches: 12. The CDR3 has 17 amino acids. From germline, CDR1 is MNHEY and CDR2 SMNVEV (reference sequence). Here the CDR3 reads CASSSPGLAWGTDTQYF. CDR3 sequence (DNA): TGTGCCAGCAGTTCCCCCGGACTAGCCTGGGGGACAGATACGCAGTATTTT.

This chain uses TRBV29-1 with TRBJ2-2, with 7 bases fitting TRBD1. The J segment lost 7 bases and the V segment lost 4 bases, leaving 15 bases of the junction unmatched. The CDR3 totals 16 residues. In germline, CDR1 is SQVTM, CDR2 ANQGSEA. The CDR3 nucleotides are TGCAGCGTTGCCCGACAGGGAATAGGGGGTGGCGGGGAGCTGTTTTTT. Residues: CSVARQGIGGGGELFF.

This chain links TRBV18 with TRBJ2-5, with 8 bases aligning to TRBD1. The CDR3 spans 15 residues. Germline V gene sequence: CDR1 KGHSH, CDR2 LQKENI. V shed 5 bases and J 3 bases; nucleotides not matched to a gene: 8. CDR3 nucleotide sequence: TGTGCCAGCTCATACACGACAGGGGCCGAAGAGACCCAGTACTTC. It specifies CASSYTTGAEETQYF.